The source of this TCR beta chain is a study of cytomegalovirus exposure and HLA in healthy donors. Overall study results and limits: Later analysis placed DRB1 highest and HLA-C lowest in TCR association rates, which differed by HLA locus.

This clone has only a few counts. What it recognizes is unknown. It was with 60 Vbeta and 13 Jbeta primers that the PCR ran. Generated by immunoSEQ multiplex PCR, the TCRdb table keeps only in-frame clones and is missing some. The sample consists of approximately 130,000 clones, approximately 8% of them appearing once. Germline V gene data show CDR1 as MDHEN and CDR2 as SYDVKM. CDR3 length: 16 amino acids. V shed 4 bases and J shed 1 base, with 13 bases lying between them. Sequencing input: PBMCs. This TCR was sampled from a woman in her thirties or forties in good health and CMV-seropositive. This rearrangement joins TRBV28 to TRBJ2-2; tentatively, D is TRBD1 (6 bases). CDR3 nucleotide sequence: TGTGCCAGCAGTTCCCCGGACAGTCTGAACACCGGGGAGCTGTTTTTT. Its translation: CASSSPDSLNTGELFF.